Described below is a single TCR beta chain sequence and its context. The antigen it recognizes is unknown. Base-call qualities are not available, and no considerably larger clone is one nucleotide away. The immunoSEQ Assay, a bias-controlled multiplex PCR, was used to amplify TCRbeta CDR3 regions from genomic DNA. The study's processing was this. Nucleated cell counts per sample were estimated from amplification of reference gene primers within the assay. To quantify the absolute abundance of each unique TCRbeta CDR3 rearrangement, sequence reads were collapsed and filtered. Productive Simpson clonality was computed per sample as the square root of Simpson's diversity index over productive rearrangements. This immuneACCESS table, as held by TCRdb, lists in-frame sequences with V and J called but not all clones. Of the missing ones, under half trace to an unresolved V gene in checked studies; the others have no known cause. The V and J calls and clone size were taken over from that table, and D and trimming were inferred from the DNA. The sample profile shows over 60,000 clones; 65% to 90% of them were found once. Of the sample, roughly a tenth falls within the top ten clones.

For CDR1 and CDR2, the germline V gene lists MGHRA and YSYEKL. The CDR3 holds 16 amino acids from the cysteine to the phenylalanine. Only CDR3 DNA remains: 48 bases, in frame from the first base. V and J are truncated by 4 bases and 2 bases respectively, leaving an intervening sequence of 12 bases. The sample originates from a study of blood T cell repertoires in COVID-19 (dated by TCRdb to the early 2020s). Background for the entire study: Samples from collaborators originated in the United States, Italy and Spain and spanned both the acute and convalescent phases of COVID-19. The material from the prospective study consisted of cDNA or gDNA derived from T cells, B-cell-depleted T cells, or PBMCs. Deeply sampled blood TCRbeta repertoires from subjects exposed to, actively infected with, or recovered from COVID-19 were included in the dataset. A freely available public database, intended as a resource for researchers studying the immune response to SARS-CoV-2, is where the repertoires were released. The samples were drawn from two sources: the first 160 participants of the ongoing ImmuneRACE study, and fewer than 1,500 subjects contributed by 6 global collaborators. Sample metadata almost always included a de-identified subject ID, COVID-19 status, age in years and sex. Where available, HLA class I and class II types were obtained from metadata supplied by the sample provider rather than from assay-based typing. The study at large found these results: How much clinical and demographic metadata was included differed by source and by participant, and the metadata was provided uncurated.

In Seattle, one collaborating source enrolled patients while the infection was active and tracked those patients longitudinally over the course of disease. Each collaborating institution followed its own protocols to collect whole blood in K2EDTA tubes. Collaborator samples were shipped for TCRbeta analysis as frozen whole blood, isolated PBMCs, or DNA extracted from either sample type. The material sequenced was peripheral blood. Recombination joined TRBV4-1 with TRBJ2-6; the D gene is perhaps TRBD2, on 6 matching bases. This clonotype was obtained from a man aged 45-65 years with COVID-19, enrolled during active disease. The sequenced DNA is TGCGCCAGCAGCCCCCATTCGGGGGCTGGGGCCAACGTCCTGACTTTC. Protein translation: CASSPHSGAGANVLTF.